Listed here are 28 T cell receptor beta chains from one sample, sequenced in a study of response to subunit inactivated influenza vaccine. MiXCR, applied by TCRdb to the RT-PCR reads, yields one record per CDR3 protein. Here the sample spans roughly 790,000 distinct CDR3 sequences, over 20% being singletons. Source: PBMCs from blood, taken around 5 days after vaccination. The receptor set was obtained from a man aged 50-59 years who received an inactivated influenza vaccine.

This clonotype turned up a few times. CDR3 loop: CASSLSRSQGGYTF. The CDR3 DNA follows: TGCGCCAGCAGCCTAAGCAGGTCCCAGGGTGGCTACACCTTC. The V call is TRBV4-3, the J call TRBJ1-2; weak D call: TRBD1 (5 bases). CDR1 LGHNA and CDR2 YSLEER come from the germline V gene. The CDR3 is 14 residues long. V gave up 4 bases and J gave up 7 bases, with 16 bases separating them.

The chain recombines TRBV28 with TRBJ2-7, with D hard to call. The CDR3 length is 12 residues. Germline CDR1 and CDR2: MDHEN and SYDVKM. V was clipped by 6 bases and J by 7 bases, with 13 bases between them. For the CDR3, the DNA is TGTGCCAGCAGCCGAGGACCCTGGGAGCAGTACTTC. Translating it yields CASSRGPWEQYF.

This clonotype came up a few times. This rearrangement joins TRBV7-2 to TRBJ2-2; 7 bases match TRBD2. V was clipped by 7 bases and J by 7 bases; unmatched bases: 9. The germline gives CDR1 SGHTA, CDR2 FQGNSA. This CDR3 contains 14 residues. CDR3 protein: CASTRLASGGELFF. The CDR3 DNA reads TGTGCCAGCACCCGACTAGCTTCCGGCGGGGAGCTGTTTTTT.

The chain combines TRBV7-3 with TRBJ2-1, with 13 bases that match TRBD2. Germline values: CDR1 SGHTA, CDR2 FQGTGA. J gave up 6 bases and V 2 bases, and 4 bases lay outside the gene matches. This CDR3 comprises 16 residues. The CDR3 sequence: CASSLWGTSGINEQFF. The DNA of the CDR3 is TGTGCCAGCAGCTTATGGGGGACTAGCGGGATCAATGAGCAGTTCTTC. The whole variable domain, remainder taken from reference TRBV7-3 and TRBJ2-1, is GAGVSQTPSNKVTEKGKYVELRCDPISGHTALYWYRQSLGQGPEFLIYFQGTGAADDSGLPNDRFFAVRPEGSVSTLKIQRTERGDSAVYLCASSLWGTSGINEQFFGPGTRLTVL.

This clonotype was picked up a small number of times. The CDR3 coding sequence is TGCAGCGTTCTAACAGGGGTCCCCTCCTACAATGAGCAGTTCTTC. Translated, it gives CSVLTGVPSYNEQFF. V and J are TRBV29-1 and TRBJ2-1, with 7 nucleotides matching TRBD1. There are 15 residues in the CDR3. Germline lookup yields CDR1 SQVTM and CDR2 ANQGSEA. V lost 5 bases and J lost 0; bases outside the gene matches: 7.

This clonotype was picked up one time. The chain joins TRBV5-1 to TRBJ2-2; D not resolved. V lost 3 bases to trimming and J lost 5 bases, with 11 bases between them. CDR1 SGHRS and CDR2 YFSETQ come from the germline V gene. The CDR3 is made up of 14 amino acids. The CDR3 loop is CASSSHSQTGELFF. As DNA, the CDR3 is TGCGCCAGCAGCTCGCACAGTCAAACCGGGGAGCTGTTTTTT. Based on the CDR3 plus reference TRBV5-1 and TRBJ2-2, the full variable domain is KAGVTQTPRYLIKTRGQQVTLSCSPISGHRSVSWYQQTPGQGLQFLFEYFSETQRNKGNFPGRFSGRQFSNSRSEMNVSTLELGDSALYLCASSSHSQTGELFFGEGSRLTVL.

The gene calls are TRBV4-2 and TRBJ2-7; 10 nucleotides line up with TRBD2. CDR1 and CDR2 from the germline V gene are LGHNA and YNFKEQ. This CDR3 comprises 15 residues. The J segment lost 7 bases and the V segment lost 5 bases, leaving 11 bases of the junction unmatched. Here the CDR3 reads CASSSGLAAYEEQYF. The CDR3 DNA sequence: TGTGCCAGCAGCTCTGGACTAGCGGCCTATGAAGAGCAGTACTTC.

As for this clonotype: Since a much larger clone is just one base distant, this may be a read error. CDR3: CASSLMYSTDTQYF. The CDR3 nucleotides are TGCGCCAGCAGCTTGATGTACAGCACAGATACGCAGTATTTT. The gene calls are TRBV5-1 and TRBJ2-3; D is uncertain. The V and J ends lost 1 base and 0 bases respectively, with 6 bases between them. Germline CDR1 is SGHRS and CDR2 is YFSETQ. The CDR3 consists of 14 residues. The whole variable domain, filled in from reference TRBV5-1 and TRBJ2-3, reads KAGVTQTPRYLIKTRGQQVTLSCSPISGHRSVSWYQQTPGQGLQFLFEYFSETQRNKGNFPGRFSGRQFSNSRSEMNVSTLELGDSALYLCASSLMYSTDTQYFGPGTRLTVL.

J is TRBJ2-3 and V is TRBV12-3 or TRBV12-4; 10 bases are a match to TRBD2. The CDR3 runs to 18 residues. V dropped 7 bases and J dropped 5; count of bases not matched to a gene: 18. The CDR3 protein is CASTTDSLAGAREDTQYF. The CDR3 bases are TGTGCCAGCACCACGGACAGTCTAGCGGGGGCCCGAGAAGATACGCAGTATTTT.

The CDR3 coding sequence is TGTGCCAGCAGTTTAGTGGGCTCCCTCACAGATACGCAGTATTTT. Translating it yields CASSLVGSLTDTQYF. The rearrangement joins TRBV12-3 or TRBV12-4 to TRBJ2-3, with D unresolved. V was trimmed by 1 base and J by 2 bases, leaving 10 bases between them. The CDR3 length is 15 residues.

As DNA, the CDR3 is TGCAGTGCAATCCAGGGGCGTGAGCAGTTCTTC. The encoded protein is CSAIQGREQFF. This rearrangement joins TRBV20-1 to TRBJ2-1; possible D gene TRBD1, 6 bases. Trimming left V 6 bases short and J 9 bases short, with 12 bases between. CDR1 and CDR2 from the germline V gene are DFQATT and SNEGSKA (reference sequence). This CDR3 is 11 amino acids long.

About this clonotype itself: A much bigger clone sits one base away, suggesting this may be a read error. This rearrangement joins TRBV28 to TRBJ1-2; TRBD1 matches 7 bases. Trimming removed 6 bases from V and 2 bases from J; junction bases left unmatched: 3. Looked up from germline, CDR1 is MDHEN and CDR2 is SYDVKM. The CDR3 consists of 13 residues. CDR3 DNA: TGTGCCAGCAGGCCGGACAGGAACTATGGCTACACCTTC. It encodes CASRPDRNYGYTF.

J is TRBJ2-7 and V is TRBV7-2; D is perhaps TRBD1 (5 bases). Germline V gene sequence: CDR1 SGHTA, CDR2 FQGNSA. There are 12 residues in the CDR3. Trimming shortened V by 1 base and J by 6 bases, and 7 bases separated the two germline ends. The CDR3 here is CASSLDGAEQYF. CDR3 in DNA: TGTGCCAGCAGCTTAGATGGGGCCGAGCAGTACTTC.

V is TRBV7-9 and J is TRBJ2-5; no reliable D call. V was pared by 5 bases and J by 7 bases, with 20 bases between. CDR1 SEHNR and CDR2 FQNEAQ come from the germline V gene (reference sequence). The CDR3 runs 15 residues. For the CDR3, the DNA is TGTGCCAGCAGCCCCACCCCGGGCACCCAGCGGACCCAGTACTTC. Its translation: CASSPTPGTQRTQYF.

There are a few counts of this clonotype. The chain combines TRBV5-1 with TRBJ1-2; D gene unclear. V shed 2 bases and J shed 2 bases, with 10 bases lying between them. Per the germline V gene, CDR1 is SGHRS and CDR2 is YFSETQ. This CDR3 is built from 14 residues. CDR3 sequence (DNA): TGCGCCAGCAGCTTCTCCCAGGACAACTATGGCTACACCTTC. Amino acids: CASSFSQDNYGYTF.

The chain combines TRBV18 with TRBJ2-3, with D unresolved. Germline V gene sequence: CDR1 KGHSH, CDR2 LQKENI. This CDR3 is built from 11 residues. Trimming cost V 2 bases and J 6 bases, with 3 bases left between them. The CDR3 DNA is TGTGCCAGCTCACCAGAGGATACGCAGTATTTT. Amino acids: CASSPEDTQYF. The variable domain in full, completed from reference TRBV18 and TRBJ2-3, reads NAGVMQNPRHLVRRRGQEARLRCSPMKGHSHVYWYRQLPEEGLKFMVYLQKENIIDESGMPKERFSAEFPKEGPSILRIQQVVRGDSAAYFCASSPEDTQYFGPGTRLTVL.

This clonotype was counted between two and nine times. The chain couples TRBV10-1 to TRBJ2-1, with 7 bases identical to TRBD1. This CDR3 has 13 residues. The germline V gene has CDR1 WNHNN and CDR2 SYGVQD (reference sequence). With V trimmed by 6 bases and J by 2 bases, 1 base remained unmatched. The DNA of the CDR3 is TGCGCCAGCAGCGGACAGGCCTACAATGAGCAGTTCTTC. Protein: CASSGQAYNEQFF.

The chain has TRBV20-1 and TRBJ2-3; 8 bases line up with TRBD2. The CDR3 is made up of 14 amino acids. Germline lookup yields CDR1 DFQATT and CDR2 SNEGSKA (reference sequence). V lost 6 bases, J lost 1 base, and 6 bases stayed unmatched. The CDR3 region is CSAPRGGGTDTQYF. CDR3 bases: TGCAGTGCGCCCCGGGGGGGCGGCACAGATACGCAGTATTTT.

The sample holds a few counts of this clonotype. The J gene is TRBJ2-3, the V gene TRBV3-1; perhaps TRBD1 as D (5 bases). Trimming cost V 1 base and J 4 bases, with 9 bases left between them. Germline V gives CDR1 LGHDT, CDR2 YNNKEL (reference sequence). This CDR3 comprises 14 residues. Here the CDR3 DNA reads TGTGCCAGCAGCCAAGCGTGGGGCCCAGATACGCAGTATTTT. Translating gives CASSQAWGPDTQYF.

The V call is TRBV6-5, the J call TRBJ2-7; D gene uncertain. The germline CDR1 and CDR2 sequences are MNHEY and SVGAGI. The CDR3 is 15 residues long. Trimming took off 0 bases at V and 5 bases at J, with 14 bases between the two ends. CDR3 coding DNA: TGTGCCAGCAGTTACTCGTACAGAACTTTCCACGAGCAGTACTTC. Its protein is CASSYSYRTFHEQYF.

This chain uses TRBV28 with TRBJ1-6; TRBD1 might be the D (6 bases). In germline, CDR1 is MDHEN, CDR2 SYDVKM. Trimming left V 10 bases short and J 14 bases short, with 21 bases between. The CDR3 has 13 amino acids. This chain's CDR3 is CATHQGQPPALHF. The CDR3 region has the DNA TGTGCCACACATCAGGGGCAACCCCCGGCCCTCCACTTT.

At least ten counts were recorded for this clonotype. This chain connects TRBV4-3 to TRBJ2-5; perhaps D is TRBD1 or TRBD2 (5 bases each). The CDR3 loop spans 13 amino acids. The ends were cut back, 6 bases at V and 5 bases at J, with 13 bases in the middle. CDR1 LGHNA and CDR2 YSLEER come from the germline V gene. The CDR3 protein is CASSSGTGETQYF. CDR3 DNA sequence: TGCGCCAGCAGTTCGGGGACGGGGGAGACCCAGTACTTC.

J is TRBJ2-7 and V is TRBV6-6; D unresolved. Looked up from germline, CDR1 is MNHNY and CDR2 is SVGAGI (reference sequence). The CDR3 has 12 amino acids. V lost 6 bases and J lost 5, with 11 bases in between. CDR3 in amino acids: CASSPLRNEQYF. CDR3 sequence (DNA): TGTGCCAGCAGCCCCCTGCGGAACGAGCAGTACTTC.

This rearrangement joins TRBV6-5 to TRBJ1-2; D uncertain. V gave up 2 bases and J gave up 2 bases, with 9 bases separating them. The germline CDR1 and CDR2 sequences are MNHEY and SVGAGI. The CDR3 is 14 amino acids. This chain's CDR3 is CASSYVAVNYGYTF. The CDR3 bases are TGTGCCAGCAGTTACGTAGCGGTAAACTATGGCTACACCTTC.

This chain connects TRBV7-8 to TRBJ2-2, with TRBD2 matching over 10 bases. Trimming took 3 bases from V and 6 from J; bases not matched to a gene: 4. Per germline, CDR1 SGHVS and CDR2 FQNEAQ. The CDR3 is made up of 15 amino acids. The CDR3 protein is CASSFIAGGAGELFF. The CDR3 DNA reads as TGTGCCAGCAGCTTTATAGCGGGAGGAGCCGGGGAGCTGTTTTTT.

This clonotype was observed a single time. The chain employs TRBV6-5 and TRBJ1-6; D is possibly TRBD1 (6 bases). V lost 0 bases and J 7 bases, leaving 10 bases between the germline ends. Germline CDR1 is MNHEY and CDR2 is SVGAGI. There are 15 residues in the CDR3. CDR3 nucleotides: TGTGCCAGCAGTTACTCGAGGGGGGCCAATTCACCCCTCCACTTT. Translated, it gives CASSYSRGANSPLHF.

This clonotype was seen only a few times. This chain links TRBV6-1 with TRBJ1-4; D gene unclear. Germline CDR1 MNHNS, CDR2 SASEGT. The length of the CDR3 is 12 residues. V lost 4 bases and J 6 bases, leaving 6 bases between the germline ends. CDR3 in amino acids: CASSVSDEKLFF. The CDR3 DNA follows: TGTGCCAGCAGTGTTTCGGATGAAAAACTGTTTTTT.

This clonotype was counted only a few times. This sequence joins TRBV2 and TRBJ2-1; 7 bases are a match to TRBD2. CDR3 size: 16 residues. The V gene end was trimmed by 0 bases and the J gene end by 5 bases; junction bases not matched to a gene: 7. CDR1 SNHLY and CDR2 FYNNEI come from the germline V gene. The CDR3 DNA is TGTGCCAGCAGTGAAGCGGGTTGGGACTACAACAATGAGCAGTTCTTC. Protein: CASSEAGWDYNNEQFF.